This TCR beta chain was sequenced for a study of T-cell reconstitution after alpha-beta-depleted transplantation in children. V was clipped by 2 bases and J by 4 bases; unmatched bases: 19. The CDR3 covers 20 residues. Germline V CDR1 and CDR2: MNHNS, SASEGT. A library of TCRbeta sequences, prepared with unique molecular identifiers, was generated. TCRdb redid the calling of the PCR reads with MiXCR, one entry per CDR3 protein. The sample carries about 640,000 distinct CDR3 sequences, 16% recorded once. Sequencing used PBMCs from the stem cell graft donor, obtained from the stem cell graft. The clonotype comes from a human donor who donated a stem cell graft to a child with acute myeloid leukemia. The V gene is TRBV6-1, the J gene TRBJ2-3; 9 nucleotides agree with TRBD1. CDR3 in amino acids: CASSEPPRTGEFPLPDTQYF. The CDR3 DNA is TGTGCCAGCAGTGAACCCCCTCGGACAGGGGAATTCCCTCTCCCAGATACGCAGTATTTT.